This TCR beta chain comes out of a study of blood T cell repertoires in COVID-19. Generated by immunoSEQ multiplex PCR, the TCRdb table keeps only in-frame clones and is missing some. The data show roughly 54,000 clones, about 91% seen once. Input material: peripheral blood. This sequence originates from a woman aged 55-75 years with active or convalescent COVID-19.

The CDR3 nucleotides read TGCGCCAGCAGCCATCCCAGTGGGCCCTACGAGCAGTACTTC. This translates into CASSHPSGPYEQYF. This sequence joins TRBV4-1 and TRBJ2-7, with D uncertain. Germline V gene data show CDR1 as MGHRA and CDR2 as YSYEKL. This CDR3 is built from 14 residues. V was trimmed by 3 bases and J by 2 bases, leaving 11 bases between them.